These T cell receptor beta chains were read from a single sample in a study of cytomegalovirus exposure and HLA in healthy donors. Measured with immunoSEQ multiplex PCR; TCRdb has only the in-frame clones, and not every one. The table lists fewer than 200,000 clones, roughly 78% of them singletons. Source material: PBMCs. The receptor source for this set is a boy between 10 and 17 years old in good health and CMV-seronegative. Each CDR3 is given with its conserved first and last residue. D genes are given only for firm matches. Rows give clone size only sometimes, using once, few, many, or a class for an expanded clone.

>-|TRBV9|-|TRBJ1-6
TGTGCCAGCAGCGCACGAGTTTCGGCAAACGGGTCACCCCTCCACTTT
CASSARVSANGSPLHF
>few|TRBV19|-|TRBJ2-7
TGTGCCAGTAGTTTTGCCGGGACTGGCTCCTACGAGCAGTACTTC
CASSFAGTGSYEQYF
>few|TRBV4-1|TRBD1|TRBJ1-2
TGCGCCAGCAGCCCCACGGGGGGACAGGGCATCTATGGCTACACCTTC
CASSPTGGQGIYGYTF
>few|TRBV15|-|TRBJ2-3
TGTGCCACCAGCAGGCAACAGGAGGGAGCAGATACGCAGTATTTT
CATSRQQEGADTQYF
>-|TRBV10-3|TRBD1|TRBJ2-2
TGTGCCATCAGTGGATCACAGGGGGCGAACACCGGGGAGCTGTTTTTT
CAISGSQGANTGELFF
>-|TRBV30|TRBD2|TRBJ2-1
TGTGCCCTGAGGAAGCGGGAGGGCCTTCCCCCCCTCATCTACAATGAGCAGTTCTTC
CALRKREGLPPLIYNEQFF
>-|TRBV5-1|TRBD1|TRBJ2-7
TGCGCCAGCAGTTCCGGACAGGTTTCCTACGAGCAGTACTTC
CASSSGQVSYEQYF
>-|TRBV5-8|TRBD2|TRBJ2-7
TGTGCCAGCAGCTGGGGGGGGTCCTACGAGCAGTACTTC
CASSWGGSYEQYF
>-|TRBV15|-|TRBJ2-7
TGTGCCACCAGCAGCGACGTAAGGAGGGCCTACGAGCAGTACTTC
CATSSDVRRAYEQYF
>few|TRBV6-5|-|TRBJ1-1
TGTGCCAGCAGTTACGCCGGTGAAACTGAAGCTTTCTTT
CASSYAGETEAFF
>-|TRBV9|TRBD1|TRBJ1-1
TGTGCCAGCAGCGGAGTACAGGGGGCGCGAGCTTTCTTT
CASSGVQGARAFF
>-|TRBV6-1|-|TRBJ1-3
TGTGCCAGCAGCGGTACAGAAGGAAACACCATATATTTT
CASSGTEGNTIYF
>few|TRBV29-1|-|TRBJ2-5
TGCAGCGTTGAATGGGGCAGGGTCCAAGAGACCCAGTACTTC
CSVEWGRVQETQYF
>once|TRBV10-1|TRBD1|TRBJ2-7
TGCGCCACATCGAGGGGGCACCCCTACGAGCAGTACTTC
CATSRGHPYEQYF
>-|TRBV27|TRBD1|TRBJ1-6
TGTGCCAGCAGTGACTCTCGGACAGGGGGCCTAACACCCCTCCACTTT
CASSDSRTGGLTPLHF
>-|TRBV7-2|TRBD1|TRBJ1-1
TGTGCCAGCAGCTTAGGACAGGGGAAGATGAACACTGAAGCTTTCTTT
CASSLGQGKMNTEAFF
>-|TRBV30|-|TRBJ1-2
TGTGCCTGGAGTGTATTTGGCAGTTCCTATGGCTACACCTTC
CAWSVFGSSYGYTF
>-|TRBV29-1|-|TRBJ2-1
TGCAGCGTTGCCTTGGTAGCGAACAATGAGCAGTTCTTC
CSVALVANNEQFF
>-|TRBV5-8|TRBD2|TRBJ2-7
TGTGCCAGCAGCTTGGTCCTAGCGGGGGGTGGCGAGCAGTACTTC
CASSLVLAGGGEQYF
>-|TRBV19|-|TRBJ1-5
TGTGCCAGTAGGGGGTTGGGAGGGGGAGGAAATCAGCCCCAGCATTTT
CASRGLGGGGNQPQHF
>-|TRBV30|-|TRBJ1-1
TGTGCCTGGAGTGTACGCAGAGCGAGGTCTGAAGCTTTCTTT
CAWSVRRARSEAFF
>-|TRBV4-3|TRBD1|TRBJ2-7
TGCGCCAGCAGCCACTTTATGGGACAGGGCTACGAGCAGTACTTC
CASSHFMGQGYEQYF
>-|TRBV7-3|TRBD1|TRBJ1-6
TGTGCCAGCAACGGAGGACAGGTAAGTCCTCATCATAATTCACCCCTCCACTTT
CASNGGQVSPHHNSPLHF
>-|TRBV30|TRBD1|TRBJ1-6
TGTGCCTGGGGGGGACAGAGGGATTCACCCCTCCACTTT
CAWGGQRDSPLHF
>-|TRBV5-8|TRBD1|TRBJ1-2
TGTGCCAGCAGCTTCCAGGGGGCGGGTGGCTACACCTTC
CASSFQGAGGYTF
>-|TRBV5-1|-|TRBJ1-1
TGCGCCAGCAGCTCTATCAGCCAGGGCACTGAAGCTTTCTTT
CASSSISQGTEAFF
>-|TRBV27|-|TRBJ2-7
TGTGCCAGCAGCACGACTCGACTTCCCTACGAGCAGTACTTC
CASSTTRLPYEQYF
>-|TRBV9|TRBD2|TRBJ2-1
TGTGCCAGCAGCGCGAGCGGGGACTACAATGAGCAGTTCTTC
CASSASGDYNEQFF
>-|TRBV9|TRBD2|TRBJ2-1
TGTGCCAGCAGCGTGGTAACTAGCGGGGGCTTCAATGAGCAGTTCTTC
CASSVVTSGGFNEQFF
>-|TRBV9|-|TRBJ1-5
TGTGCCAGCAGCGTCGGTTCTAGCAATCAGCCCCAGCATTTT
CASSVGSSNQPQHF
>-|TRBV19|-|TRBJ2-7
TGTGCCAGTAGATCTGACAGGCTCAACTACGAGCAGTACTTC
CASRSDRLNYEQYF
>once|TRBV28|-|TRBJ1-5
TGTGCCAGCAGTTTATTTAATAGCAATCAGCCCCAGCATTTT
CASSLFNSNQPQHF
>-|TRBV15|-|TRBJ1-4
TGTGCCACCAGCAGAGTTCCCTCGGGACTTAATGAAAAACTGTTTTTT
CATSRVPSGLNEKLFF
>-|TRBV10-3|TRBD1|TRBJ1-2
TGTGCCATCAGTGAACAGGGGGCTCACTATGGCTACACCTTC
CAISEQGAHYGYTF